The 7 T cell receptor beta chains given below trace back to one sample, sequenced in a study of identical twins (dated by TCRdb to about 2016). Library creation used 5' RACE. Instrument on record: Illumina HiSeq 2000. The public reads were reanalyzed by TCRdb: fastp trimming at Q25, MiXCR alignment, in-frame beta chains only. Every distinct CDR3 protein forms one entry, paired with its most common genes and DNA. For this sample there are a few hundred thousand distinct CDR3 sequences; about 8.1% appear just once. The biggest ten clones account for approximately 2.1% of the sample. These data were also filed under a second study, of yellow fever vaccine responses in identical twins.

Sample: memory (CD45RO+) T cells sorted from blood. What this sample's cell subset or site label stands for: CD45RO+ enriched T cells. The receptor source for this set is a woman between 18 and 29 years old in good health.

This clonotype was found many times. The J gene is TRBJ1-3, the V gene TRBV25-1; 8 bases match TRBD1. J lost 0 bases, V lost 3 bases, and 10 bases had no gene match. Looked up from germline, CDR1 is MGHDK and CDR2 is SYGVNS. The CDR3 sequence is 18 residues long. In DNA form, the CDR3 reads TGTGCCAGCAGTGAGGGGGTCGGGACAGGCCTCTCTGGAAACACCATATATTTT. It codes for CASSEGVGTGLSGNTIYF.

In its sample, this clonotype was seen many times. V is TRBV29-1 and J is TRBJ1-1; tentatively, D is TRBD1 (6 bases). V was pared by 3 bases and J by 5 bases, with 22 bases between. This CDR3 spans 16 amino acids. Germline V gene sequence: CDR1 SQVTM, CDR2 ANQGSEA. The CDR3 DNA follows: TGCAGCGTTGACCCCAAGGATGGGGGCATCGGGACTGAAGCTTTCTTT. Translating gives CSVDPKDGGIGTEAFF.

The V and J genes are TRBV7-8 and TRBJ2-2; TRBD2 matches 11 bases. CDR1 is SGHVS, CDR2 FQNEAQ, per germline. This CDR3 region has 16 residues. The junction had 8 bases not matched to a gene; V was cut back by 5 bases and J by 6 bases. As DNA, the CDR3 is TGTGCCAGCAGCCCACTAGCGGGAGTGGTAGCCGGGGAGCTGTTTTTT. This translates into CASSPLAGVVAGELFF.

This clonotype was found many times. This chain joins TRBV9 and TRBJ2-7; perhaps TRBD2 as D (5 bases). The V and J ends lost 0 bases and 4 bases respectively, with 11 bases between them. Germline values: CDR1 SGDLS, CDR2 YYNGEE. This CDR3 has 14 amino acids. The CDR3 DNA reads as TGTGCCAGCAGCGTAGAAGGGTCGGGGTACGAGCAGTACTTC. It specifies CASSVEGSGYEQYF.

This clonotype was seen at least ten times. The rearrangement joins TRBV21-1 to TRBJ1-5. TRBV21-1 is a pseudogene segment. The CDR3 consists of 15 residues. DNA of the CDR3: TGTGCCAGCAGCAATCACATAGATAGCAATCAGCCCCAGCATTTT. This translates into CASSNHIDSNQPQHF.

This clonotype showed up many times. This rearrangement joins TRBV5-1 to TRBJ2-1; D unclear. Germline V gene sequence: CDR1 SGHRS, CDR2 YFSETQ. With 0 bases removed from V and 5 bases from J, the gap between germline ends came to 6 bases. There are 13 residues in the CDR3. The CDR3 region has the DNA TGCGCCAGCAGCTTGGGGCTGAACAATGAGCAGTTCTTC. It specifies CASSLGLNNEQFF.

V and J are TRBV7-9 and TRBJ2-4, with 8 bases matching TRBD1. The V gene end was trimmed by 4 bases and the J gene end by 0 bases; junction bases not matched to a gene: 8. CDR3 length equals 17 residues. Germline loops: CDR1 SEHNR, CDR2 FQNEAQ (reference sequence). CDR3 in amino acids: CASSWGGQGAAKNIQYF. The CDR3 nucleotides read TGTGCCAGCAGCTGGGGCGGACAGGGAGCAGCCAAAAACATTCAGTACTTC.